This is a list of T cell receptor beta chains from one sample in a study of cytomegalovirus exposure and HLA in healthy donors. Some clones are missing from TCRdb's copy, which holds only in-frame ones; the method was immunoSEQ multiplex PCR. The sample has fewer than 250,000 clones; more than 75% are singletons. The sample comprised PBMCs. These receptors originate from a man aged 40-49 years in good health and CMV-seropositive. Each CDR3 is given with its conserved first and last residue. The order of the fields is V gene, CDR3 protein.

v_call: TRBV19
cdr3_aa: CASSMGSEGASTDTQYF

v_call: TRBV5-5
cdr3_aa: CASSPGSSGNTIYF

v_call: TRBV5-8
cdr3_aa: CASSYRGLGTQYF

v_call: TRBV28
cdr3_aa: CASSVPRGWETQYF

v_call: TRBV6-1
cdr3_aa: CASSPALGSLYF

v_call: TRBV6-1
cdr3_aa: CASSEAGVNGYTF

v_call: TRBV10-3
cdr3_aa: CAISGRDTADTQYF

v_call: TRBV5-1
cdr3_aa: CASTGPGQKGFGPTEAFF

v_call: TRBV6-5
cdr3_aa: CASSVRTGPHEQYF

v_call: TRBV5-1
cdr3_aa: CASSLVGGSYNEQFF

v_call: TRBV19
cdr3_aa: CASSRSGSRTYEQYF

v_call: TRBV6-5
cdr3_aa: CASSEMGGGYTF

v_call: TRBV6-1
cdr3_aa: CASSEIGQANTEAFF

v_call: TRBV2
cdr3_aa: CAGTGLDTQYF

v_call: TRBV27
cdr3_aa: CASSPTADTQYF

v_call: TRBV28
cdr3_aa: CASRSDFDNEQFF

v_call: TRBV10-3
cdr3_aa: CAISDYGVNTEAFF

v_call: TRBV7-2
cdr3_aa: CASSAIRTGTYEQYF

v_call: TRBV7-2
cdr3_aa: CASSLVGTGGSGANVLTF

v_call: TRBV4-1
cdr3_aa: CASSLFASGSGGTDTQYF

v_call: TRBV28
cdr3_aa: CASSWGTGNQPQHF

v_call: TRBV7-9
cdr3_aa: CASSLIWGGDEKLFF

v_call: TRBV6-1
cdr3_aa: CASNREGHPLYEQYF

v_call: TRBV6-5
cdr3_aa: CAGQTGTGAYEQYF

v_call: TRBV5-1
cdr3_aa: CASSPPADTQYF

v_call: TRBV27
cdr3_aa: CASSSLDSYEQYF

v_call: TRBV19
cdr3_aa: CASSQRTGAHQETQYF

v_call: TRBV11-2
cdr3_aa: CASSPRPSGGFYTQYF

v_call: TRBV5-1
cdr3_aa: CASSLGTVDNEQFF

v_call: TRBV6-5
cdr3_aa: CASRRQGANYGYTF

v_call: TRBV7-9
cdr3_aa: CASSLGASGTYNEQFF

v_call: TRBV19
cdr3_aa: CATNPQGSANEKLFF